The rows below give T cell receptor beta chains drawn from one sample of a study of shared clonotypes between healthy human individuals. Profiling relied on immunoSEQ multiplex PCR, and the TCRdb table lists in-frame clones only, not all of them. The table shows over a million clones, with approximately 80% occurring only once. The sequenced sample consisted of memory CD4+ T cells from PBMCs. The receptors shown here come from a man between 18 and 29 years old in good health. Some clones in this sample may be carry-over from other donors' samples. CDR3s include the opening cysteine and the closing phenylalanine or tryptophan. A D gene is named only where the DNA matches it firmly. Not all rows give a size; the values are once, few, many and, for expanded clones, a class.

clone_size	d_call	v_call	j_call	cdr3_nt	cdr3_aa
.	.	TRBV30	TRBJ2-5	TGTGCCTGGAGTGGGGCCGAGACCCAGTACTTC	CAWSGAETQYF
.	TRBD2	TRBV5-8	TRBJ2-7	TGTGCCAGCAGCCACCCGGGGGGGGTTGGCTACGAGCAGTACTTC	CASSHPGGVGYEQYF
.	TRBD1	TRBV11-3	TRBJ2-2	TGTGCCAGCAGCCCTGGGACAGGGGGTTCCGGGGAGCTGTTTTTT	CASSPGTGGSGELFF
.	TRBD1	TRBV6-6	TRBJ2-5	TGTGCCAGCAGACTGCAGGGGGCAGGAGAAGAGACCCAGTACTTC	CASRLQGAGEETQYF
.	TRBD1	TRBV29-1	TRBJ1-1	TGCAGCGTTTCTCACGGGACAGGGAACACTGAAGCTTTCTTT	CSVSHGTGNTEAFF
.	TRBD1	TRBV6-6	TRBJ1-2	TGTGCCAGCAGTTCGGCAGGGGGTGGCTACACCTTC	CASSSAGGGYTF
.	TRBD2	TRBV7-9	TRBJ2-3	TGTGCCAGCAGCCCATGGGGTGGACTAGCAAAAAGAGATACGCAGTATTTT	CASSPWGGLAKRDTQYF
.	.	TRBV19	TRBJ1-2	TGTGCCAGTAGTACCTCGACAGATCCTCGGGGCTACACCTTC	CASSTSTDPRGYTF
few	.	TRBV9	TRBJ1-1	TGTGCCAGCAGCGGTACGGACATGAACACTGAAGCTTTCTTT	CASSGTDMNTEAFF
.	.	TRBV30	TRBJ2-3	TGTGCCTGGAGTAGGGGTAGGAGCGCAGATACGCAGTATTTT	CAWSRGRSADTQYF
.	.	TRBV7-9	TRBJ2-3	TGTGCCAGCAGTTGGGGCGGGACAGACCAATTAGATACGCAGTATTTT	CASSWGGTDQLDTQYF
.	.	TRBV18	TRBJ2-1	TGTGCCAGCTCACTTCTCCAGCGAGGGAACTACAATGAGCAGTTCTTC	CASSLLQRGNYNEQFF
.	TRBD1	TRBV9	TRBJ2-1	TGTGCCAGCAGTAAAGGACAGGGGGCGTACAATGAGCAGTTCTTC	CASSKGQGAYNEQFF
.	.	TRBV4-1	TRBJ2-2	TGCGCCAGCAGCCAGGTGGGTAGTCCTATGCGCCACCTCACCGGGGAGCTGTTTTTT	CASSQVGSPMRHLTGELFF
once	.	TRBV10-3	TRBJ2-2	TGTGCCACCCGGGACACAAACACCGGGGAGCTGTTTTTT	CATRDTNTGELFF
.	.	TRBV2	TRBJ1-2	TGTGCCAGCAGTGAAGTAAGGGGCAGTGGCTATGGCTACACCTTC	CASSEVRGSGYGYTF
.	.	TRBV18	TRBJ1-1	TGTGCCAGCTCACTTGGAGGAGGGGGGAATACTGAAGCTTTCTTT	CASSLGGGGNTEAFF
.	.	TRBV5-1	TRBJ1-1	TGCGCCAGCAGCGTTGGACGGGGTCCTGAAGCTTTCTTT	CASSVGRGPEAFF
.	.	TRBV4-3	TRBJ2-7	TGCGCCAGCAGCCAGGGACCCTCCTACGAGCAGTACTTC	CASSQGPSYEQYF
.	.	TRBV11-2	TRBJ2-3	TGTGCCAGCAGCTTAGATCGCAGCGGCCCAGATACGCAGTATTTT	CASSLDRSGPDTQYF
.	TRBD2	TRBV2	TRBJ2-5	TGTGCCAGCGCATGGGGGACTAGGGAGGAGACCCAGTACTTC	CASAWGTREETQYF
.	.	TRBV2	TRBJ1-5	TGTGCCAGCAGCCCCCGGGTCCGCAATCAGCCCCAGCATTTT	CASSPRVRNQPQHF
few	TRBD2	TRBV15	TRBJ2-4	TGTGCCACCAGCAGAGATTCGCCGAATAGCGGGAAAAACAAAAACATTCAGTACTTC	CATSRDSPNSGKNKNIQYF
.	TRBD2	TRBV4-2	TRBJ2-5	TGTGCCAGCAGCATAGGGACTAGCGGGAGAGCCCACCAAGAGACCCAGTACTTC	CASSIGTSGRAHQETQYF
.	.	TRBV4-1	TRBJ2-7	TGCGCCAGCAGCCAAGAGGGGCAGGAGGAGGCCTACGAGCAGTACTTC	CASSQEGQEEAYEQYF
.	.	TRBV27	TRBJ2-7	TGTGCCAGCAGTCCGAACCTAAATTGGGGCGAGCAGTACTTC	CASSPNLNWGEQYF
.	.	TRBV2	TRBJ2-2	TGTGCCAGCAATTCACTGCCCGGGGAGCTGTTTTTT	CASNSLPGELFF
.	.	TRBV19	TRBJ2-2	TGTGCCAGTCGTGGCCAGGCGAACACCGGGGAGCTGTTTTTT	CASRGQANTGELFF
.	TRBD1	TRBV19	TRBJ2-3	TGTGCCAGCAAACAGGGGGGCACAGATACGCAGTATTTT	CASKQGGTDTQYF
few	.	TRBV7-3	TRBJ2-3	TGTGCCAGCAGCTTACACCGAACAGATACGCAGTATTTT	CASSLHRTDTQYF
.	TRBD2	TRBV28	TRBJ2-1	TGTGCCAGCTCAGAAGCTAGCGGGAGAGAGGAGCAGTTCTTC	CASSEASGREEQFF
once	TRBD1	TRBV25-1	TRBJ1-2	TGTGCCGCCCAAGGGTCAGGGGGGCCCTCTAACTATGGCTACACCTTC	CAAQGSGGPSNYGYTF
few	.	TRBV15	TRBJ2-5	TGTGCCACCACCAACGGGGGCGAGACCCAGTACTTC	CATTNGGETQYF
once	TRBD1	TRBV29-1	TRBJ2-7	TGCAGCGTTGAGAACTCACAGGGGGATCCCTACGAGCAGTACTTC	CSVENSQGDPYEQYF
.	.	TRBV29-1	TRBJ2-1	TGCAGCGTTGAAGAGCAGAATTACAATGAGCAGTTCTTC	CSVEEQNYNEQFF
once	.	TRBV5-1	TRBJ1-1	TGCGCCAGCAGCCCGGGGGGATGGGCAGGGTTAACTGAAGCTTTCTTT	CASSPGGWAGLTEAFF
.	TRBD1	TRBV10-3	TRBJ1-4	TGTGCCATCAGCCCGGGACAGTATAATGAAAAACTGTTTTTT	CAISPGQYNEKLFF
.	.	TRBV7-9	TRBJ2-6	TGTGCCAGCAGCTTAAGGGAGGCTGGGGCCAACGTCCTGACTTTC	CASSLREAGANVLTF
.	.	TRBV30	TRBJ2-1	TGTGCCTGGAGTGGCGGGACAGTAAATGAGCAGTTCTTC	CAWSGGTVNEQFF
once	TRBD1	TRBV5-1	TRBJ2-7	TGCGCCAGCAGCGGAGGGACAGGGGTCTACGAGCAGTACTTC	CASSGGTGVYEQYF
.	TRBD2	TRBV29-1	TRBJ2-1	TGCAGCGGACTAGCGGGAACTTCCTACAATGAGCAGTTCTTC	CSGLAGTSYNEQFF
few	.	TRBV19	TRBJ1-2	TGTGCCAGTAGTATAAGTACCAGATATGGCTACACCTTC	CASSISTRYGYTF
.	TRBD2	TRBV10-3	TRBJ2-1	TGTGCCATCAGTGGGGGTTTGGGCGGGAGTTCCTACAATGAGCAGTTCTTC	CAISGGLGGSSYNEQFF
.	.	TRBV2	TRBJ1-2	TGTGCCAGCAGTAGCGGACAGAACTCTAACTATGGCTACACCTTC	CASSSGQNSNYGYTF
.	TRBD2	TRBV30	TRBJ2-3	TGTGCCTGGACACAGGGACTAGCGGGAGTTGGGTATACGCAGTATTTT	CAWTQGLAGVGYTQYF
few	.	TRBV7-8	TRBJ2-2	TGTGCCAGCAGCTCGGCGGGATCGAACACCGGGGAGCTGTTTTTT	CASSSAGSNTGELFF
once	TRBD1	TRBV19	TRBJ1-2	TGTGCCAGTATGAGGGACAGGGAGGGTGGTGGCTACACCTTC	CASMRDREGGGYTF
.	TRBD1	TRBV9	TRBJ2-7	TGTGCCAGCAGCGCAATCGACAGGGGACGGAGCGAGCAGTACTTC	CASSAIDRGRSEQYF
many	.	TRBV5-6	TRBJ2-3	TGTGCCAGCAGCTTGAGTGGTATCCCCACAGATACGCAGTATTTT	CASSLSGIPTDTQYF
.	.	TRBV25-1	TRBJ1-2	TGTGCCAGCAGTTTAACAGGAAGAATCGATGGCTACACCTTC	CASSLTGRIDGYTF
.	.	TRBV7-3	TRBJ2-1	TGTGCCAGCAGCTTAAGGGGGTGGGCAGGGCCGCGGTACCACAATGAGCAGTTCTTC	CASSLRGWAGPRYHNEQFF
.	.	TRBV4-1	TRBJ2-2	TGCGCCAGCAGCCCTACAGAGCGGGTGAACACCGGGGAGCTGTTTTTT	CASSPTERVNTGELFF
.	TRBD2	TRBV14	TRBJ2-1	TGTGCCAGCAGCCCCACGACTAGCGCTGAGCAGTTCTTC	CASSPTTSAEQFF
few	.	TRBV7-3	TRBJ1-5	TGTGCCAGCAGCCGCTCGGACGGGGAGCCCCAGCATTTT	CASSRSDGEPQHF
.	TRBD1	TRBV9	TRBJ1-2	TGTGCCAGCAGCCCTTCCCGGGACAGGGGGTCGGGCTACACCTTC	CASSPSRDRGSGYTF
once	.	TRBV2	TRBJ1-1	TGTGCCAGGGACGGGGCGGTGAGAACTGAAGCTTTCTTT	CARDGAVRTEAFF
.	.	TRBV5-6	TRBJ1-2	TGTGCCAGCAGCCAGGAAGCCTGGGGCTACACCTTC	CASSQEAWGYTF
.	TRBD2	TRBV6-5	TRBJ2-7	TGTGCCAGCAGTTACTCGCGGGAGGGGTCCTACGAGCAGTACTTC	CASSYSREGSYEQYF
many	.	TRBV29-1	TRBJ2-1	TGCAGCGTTCGAGATGGCAGGGCCGATGAGCAGTTCTTC	CSVRDGRADEQFF
.	.	TRBV27	TRBJ2-7	TGTGCCAGCAGTTTAGCAGGTTTCTACGAGCAGTACTTC	CASSLAGFYEQYF